This T cell receptor beta chain was captured by sequencing in a study of blood T cell repertoires in COVID-19. Using immunoSEQ multiplex PCR, the repertoire was profiled, and TCRdb retains in-frame clones only, with some absent. The top ten hold about a tenth of the sample, which has 150,000 or so clones, about nine tenths seen once. The germline V gene has CDR1 LNHNV and CDR2 YYDKDF (reference sequence). The germline V and J ends were trimmed by 0 bases and 1 base, with 4 bases remaining between them. The CDR3 covers 14 residues. This receptor was obtained from a man in his forties or fifties with acute or convalescent COVID-19. The rearrangement joins TRBV15 to TRBJ1-3; D remains unclear. The sequenced sample was peripheral blood. CDR3 in DNA: TGTGCCACCAGCAGAGACGGGTCTGGAAACACCATATATTTT. Amino acid sequence: CATSRDGSGNTIYF.